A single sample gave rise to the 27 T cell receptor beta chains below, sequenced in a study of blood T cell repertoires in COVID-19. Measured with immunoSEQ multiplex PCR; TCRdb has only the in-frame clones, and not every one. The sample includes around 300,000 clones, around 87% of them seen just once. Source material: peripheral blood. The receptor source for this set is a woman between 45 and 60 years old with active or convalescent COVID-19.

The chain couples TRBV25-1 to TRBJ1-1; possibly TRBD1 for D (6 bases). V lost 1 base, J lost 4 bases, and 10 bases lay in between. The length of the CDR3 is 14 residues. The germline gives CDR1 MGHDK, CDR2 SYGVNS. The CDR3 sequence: CASSESQGITEAFF. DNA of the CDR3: TGTGCCAGCAGTGAATCGCAGGGGATCACTGAAGCTTTCTTT.

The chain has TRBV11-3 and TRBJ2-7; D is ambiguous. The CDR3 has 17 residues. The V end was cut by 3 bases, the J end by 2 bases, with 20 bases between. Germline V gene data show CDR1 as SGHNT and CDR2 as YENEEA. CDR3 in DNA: TGTGCCAGCAGCTTCCCACGTGCATCACATGTCCCCTACGAGCAGTACTTC. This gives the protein CASSFPRASHVPYEQYF.

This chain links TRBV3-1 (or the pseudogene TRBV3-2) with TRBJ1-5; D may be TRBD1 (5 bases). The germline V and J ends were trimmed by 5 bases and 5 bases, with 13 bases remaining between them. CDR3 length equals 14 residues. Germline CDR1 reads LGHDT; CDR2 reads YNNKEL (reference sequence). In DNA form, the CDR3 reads TGTGCCAGCAGCGCGGGACGCCGCGATCAGCCCCAGCATTTT. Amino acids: CASSAGRRDQPQHF.

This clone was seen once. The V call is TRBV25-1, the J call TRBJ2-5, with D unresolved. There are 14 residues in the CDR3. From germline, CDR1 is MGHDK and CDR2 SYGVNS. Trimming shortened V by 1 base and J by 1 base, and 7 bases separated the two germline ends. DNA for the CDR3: TGTGCCAGCAGTGAATTAATAGCCCAAGAGACCCAGTACTTC. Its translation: CASSELIAQETQYF.

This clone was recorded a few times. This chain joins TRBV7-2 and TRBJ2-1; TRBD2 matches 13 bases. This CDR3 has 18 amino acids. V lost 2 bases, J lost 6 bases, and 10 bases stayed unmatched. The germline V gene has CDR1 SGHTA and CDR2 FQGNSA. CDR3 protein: CASSLRGLAGNPLNEQFF. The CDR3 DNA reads TGTGCCAGCAGCTTAAGGGGACTAGCGGGAAATCCCCTCAATGAGCAGTTCTTC.

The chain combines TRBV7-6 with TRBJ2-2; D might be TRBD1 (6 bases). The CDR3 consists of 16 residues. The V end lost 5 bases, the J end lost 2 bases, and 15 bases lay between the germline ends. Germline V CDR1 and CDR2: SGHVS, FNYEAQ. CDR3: CASSQTGPTNTGELFF. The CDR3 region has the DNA TGTGCCAGCAGCCAAACAGGGCCCACAAACACCGGGGAGCTGTTTTTT.

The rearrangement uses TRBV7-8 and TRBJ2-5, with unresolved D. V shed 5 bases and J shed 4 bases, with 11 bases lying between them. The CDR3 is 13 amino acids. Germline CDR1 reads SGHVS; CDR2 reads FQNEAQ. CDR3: CASSPINGETQYF. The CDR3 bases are TGTGCCAGCAGCCCCATAAACGGAGAGACCCAGTACTTC. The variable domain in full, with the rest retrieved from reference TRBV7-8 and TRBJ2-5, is GAGVSQSPRYKVAKRGQDVALRCDPISGHVSLFWYQQALGQGPEFLTYFQNEAQLDKSGLPSDRFFAERPEGSVSTLKIQRTQQEDSAVYLCASSPINGETQYFGPGTRLLVL.

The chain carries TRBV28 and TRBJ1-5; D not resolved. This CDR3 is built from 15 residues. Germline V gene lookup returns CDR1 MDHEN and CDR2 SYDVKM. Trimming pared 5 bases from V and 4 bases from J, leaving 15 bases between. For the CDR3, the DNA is TGTGCCAGCAGTACCGAAGGTGGACTGAATCAGCCCCAGCATTTT. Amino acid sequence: CASSTEGGLNQPQHF.

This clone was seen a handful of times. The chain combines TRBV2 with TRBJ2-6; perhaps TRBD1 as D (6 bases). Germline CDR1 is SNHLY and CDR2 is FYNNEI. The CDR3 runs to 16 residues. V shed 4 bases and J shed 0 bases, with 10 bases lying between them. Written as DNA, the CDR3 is TGTGCCAGCAGTGCACAGGGTTCCTCTGGGGCCAACGTCCTGACTTTC. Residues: CASSAQGSSGANVLTF.

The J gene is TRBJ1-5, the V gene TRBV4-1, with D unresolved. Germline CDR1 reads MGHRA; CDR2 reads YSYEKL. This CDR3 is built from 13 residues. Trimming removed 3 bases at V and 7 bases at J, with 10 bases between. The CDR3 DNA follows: TGCGCCAGCAGCCAGAGGGAGGCGCAGCCCCAGCATTTT. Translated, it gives CASSQREAQPQHF.

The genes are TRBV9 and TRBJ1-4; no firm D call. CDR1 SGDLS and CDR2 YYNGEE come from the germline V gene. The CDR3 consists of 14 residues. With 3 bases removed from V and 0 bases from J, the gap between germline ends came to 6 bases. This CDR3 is CASSGSATNEKLFF. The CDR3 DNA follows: TGTGCCAGCAGCGGCAGTGCAACTAATGAAAAACTGTTTTTT.

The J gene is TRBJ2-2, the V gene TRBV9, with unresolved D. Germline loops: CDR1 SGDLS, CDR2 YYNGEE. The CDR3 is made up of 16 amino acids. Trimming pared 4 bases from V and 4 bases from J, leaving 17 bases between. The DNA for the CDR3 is TGTGCCAGCAGCCCCCAACAAGCTAGTTCCACCGGGGAGCTGTTTTTT. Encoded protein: CASSPQQASSTGELFF.

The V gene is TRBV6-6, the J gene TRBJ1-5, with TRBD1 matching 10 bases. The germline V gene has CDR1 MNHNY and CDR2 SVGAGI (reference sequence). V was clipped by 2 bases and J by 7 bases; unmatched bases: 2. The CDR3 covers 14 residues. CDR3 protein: CASSYGQGGQPQHF. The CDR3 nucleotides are TGTGCCAGCAGTTACGGACAGGGGGGCCAGCCCCAGCATTTT.

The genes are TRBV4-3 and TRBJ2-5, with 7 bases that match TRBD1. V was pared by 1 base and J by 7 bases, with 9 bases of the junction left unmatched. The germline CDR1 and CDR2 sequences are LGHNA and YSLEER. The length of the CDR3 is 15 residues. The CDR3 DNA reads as TGCGCCAGCAGCCAAGCAACAGGGGTAACGGGGACCCAGTACTTC. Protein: CASSQATGVTGTQYF.

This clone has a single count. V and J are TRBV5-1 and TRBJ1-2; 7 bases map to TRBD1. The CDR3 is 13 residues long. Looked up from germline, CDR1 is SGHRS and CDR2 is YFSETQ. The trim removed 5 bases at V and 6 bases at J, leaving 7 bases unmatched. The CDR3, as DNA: TGCGCCAGCAGAATCGGACAGGCTGATGGCTACACCTTC. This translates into CASRIGQADGYTF.

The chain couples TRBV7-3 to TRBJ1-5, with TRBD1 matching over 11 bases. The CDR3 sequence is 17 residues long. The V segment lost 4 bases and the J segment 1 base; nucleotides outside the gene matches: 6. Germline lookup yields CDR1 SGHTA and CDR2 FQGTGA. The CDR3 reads CASSCSWDRGSNQPQHF. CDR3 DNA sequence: TGTGCCAGCAGCTGTTCCTGGGACAGGGGGAGCAATCAGCCCCAGCATTTT.

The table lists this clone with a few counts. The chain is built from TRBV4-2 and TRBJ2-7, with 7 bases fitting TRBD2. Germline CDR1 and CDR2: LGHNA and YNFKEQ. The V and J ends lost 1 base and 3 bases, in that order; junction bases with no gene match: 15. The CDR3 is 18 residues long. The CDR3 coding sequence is TGTGCCAGCAGCCAAGGACCCGGGGTGGGAGGGCCAAGCTACGAGCAGTACTTC. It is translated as CASSQGPGVGGPSYEQYF.

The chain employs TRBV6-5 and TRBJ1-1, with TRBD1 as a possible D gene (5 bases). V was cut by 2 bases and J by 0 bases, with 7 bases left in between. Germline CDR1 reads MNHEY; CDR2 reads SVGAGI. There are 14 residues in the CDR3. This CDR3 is CASSYRGMNTEAFF. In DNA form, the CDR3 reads TGTGCCAGCAGTTACAGGGGCATGAACACTGAAGCTTTCTTT.

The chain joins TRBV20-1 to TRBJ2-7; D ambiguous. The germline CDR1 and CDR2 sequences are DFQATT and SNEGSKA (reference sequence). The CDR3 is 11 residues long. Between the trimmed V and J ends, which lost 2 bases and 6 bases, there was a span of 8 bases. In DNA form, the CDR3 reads TGCAGTGCTAGAAGCCAGGTCGAGCAGTACTTC. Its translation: CSARSQVEQYF.

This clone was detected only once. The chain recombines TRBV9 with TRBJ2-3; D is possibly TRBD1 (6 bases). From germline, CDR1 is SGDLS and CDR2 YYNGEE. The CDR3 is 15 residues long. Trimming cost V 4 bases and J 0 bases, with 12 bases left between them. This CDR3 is CASSSDSSSTDTQYF. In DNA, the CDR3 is TGTGCCAGCAGCTCGGACAGCTCTAGCACAGATACGCAGTATTTT. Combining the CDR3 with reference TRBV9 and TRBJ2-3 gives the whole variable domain DSGVTQTPKHLITATGQRVTLRCSPRSGDLSVYWYQQSLDQGLQFLIQYYNGEERAKGNILERFSAQQFPDLHSELNLSSLELGDSALYFCASSSDSSSTDTQYFGPGTRLTVL.

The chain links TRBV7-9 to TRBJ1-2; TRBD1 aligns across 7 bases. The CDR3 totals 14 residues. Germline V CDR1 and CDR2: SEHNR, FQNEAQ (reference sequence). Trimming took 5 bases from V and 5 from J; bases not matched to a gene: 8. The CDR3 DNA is TGTGCCAGCAGCGATACAGGGGCGGGGTATGGCTACACCTTC. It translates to CASSDTGAGYGYTF.

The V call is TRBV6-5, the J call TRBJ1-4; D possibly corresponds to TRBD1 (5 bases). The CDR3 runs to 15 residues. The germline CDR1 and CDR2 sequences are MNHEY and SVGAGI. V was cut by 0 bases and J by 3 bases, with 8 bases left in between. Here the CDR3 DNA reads TGTGCCAGCAGTTACTCGGGGGAGGCTAATGAAAAACTGTTTTTT. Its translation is CASSYSGEANEKLFF.

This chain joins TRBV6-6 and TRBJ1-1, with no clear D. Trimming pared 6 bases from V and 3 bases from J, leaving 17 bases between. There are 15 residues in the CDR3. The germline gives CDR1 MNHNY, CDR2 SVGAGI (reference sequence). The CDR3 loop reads CASSPGEGRYTEAFF. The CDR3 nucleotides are TGTGCCAGCAGCCCCGGGGAAGGGCGGTACACTGAAGCTTTCTTT.

Here the CDR3 reads CASSRGQGTNNEQFF. The CDR3, as DNA: TGTGCCAGCAGCAGGGGACAGGGGACAAACAATGAGCAGTTCTTC. The V gene is TRBV7-6, the J gene TRBJ2-1; 10 nucleotides match TRBD1. Germline V gives CDR1 SGHVS, CDR2 FNYEAQ. The CDR3 sequence is 15 residues long. The V gene end was trimmed by 5 bases and the J gene end by 5 bases; junction bases not matched to a gene: 6. The full variable domain, rest sourced from reference TRBV7-6 and TRBJ2-1, is GAGVSQSPRYKVTKRGQDVALRCDPISGHVSLYWYRQALGQGPEFLTYFNYEAQQDKSGLPNDRFSAERPEGSISTLTIQRTEQRDSAMYRCASSRGQGTNNEQFFGPGTRLTVL.

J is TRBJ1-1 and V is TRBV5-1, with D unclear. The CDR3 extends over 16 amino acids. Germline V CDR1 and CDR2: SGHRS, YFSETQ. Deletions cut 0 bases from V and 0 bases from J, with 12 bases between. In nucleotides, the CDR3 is TGCGCCAGCAGCTTGGGTGTATCCGACATGAACACTGAAGCTTTCTTT. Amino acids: CASSLGVSDMNTEAFF. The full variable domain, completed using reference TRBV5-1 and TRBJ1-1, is KAGVTQTPRYLIKTRGQQVTLSCSPISGHRSVSWYQQTPGQGLQFLFEYFSETQRNKGNFPGRFSGRQFSNSRSEMNVSTLELGDSALYLCASSLGVSDMNTEAFFGQGTRLTVV.

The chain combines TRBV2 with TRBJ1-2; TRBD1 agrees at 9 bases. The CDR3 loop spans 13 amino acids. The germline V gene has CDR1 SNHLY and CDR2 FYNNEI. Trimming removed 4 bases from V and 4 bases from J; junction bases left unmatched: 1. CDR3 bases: TGTGCCAGCAGTGGACAGGGGGGCTATGGCTACACCTTC. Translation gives CASSGQGGYGYTF. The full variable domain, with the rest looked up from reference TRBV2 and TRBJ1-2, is EPEVTQTPSHQVTQMGQEVILRCVPISNHLYFYWYRQILGQKVEFLVSFYNNEISEKSEIFDDQFSVERPDGSNFTLKIRSTKLEDSAMYFCASSGQGGYGYTFGSGTRLTVV.

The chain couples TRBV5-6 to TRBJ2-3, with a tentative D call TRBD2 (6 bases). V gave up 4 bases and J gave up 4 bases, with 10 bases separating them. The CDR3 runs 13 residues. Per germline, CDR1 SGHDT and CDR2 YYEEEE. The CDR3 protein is CASSQSGADTQYF. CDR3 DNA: TGTGCCAGCAGCCAGTCGGGGGCAGATACGCAGTATTTT.